This TCR beta chain was obtained from a study of cytomegalovirus exposure and HLA in healthy donors. Study findings and constraints: TCR beta chains numbering 164 were designated cytomegalovirus-associated.

With V trimmed by 6 bases and J by 3 bases, 9 bases remained unmatched. CDR1 is MNHEY and CDR2 is SMNVEV in the germline V gene (reference sequence). The CDR3 extends over 16 amino acids. The PCR ran on 60 Vbeta and 13 Jbeta primers. Sequencing was performed with immunoSEQ multiplex PCR; in TCRdb, only in-frame clones are kept and a portion is missing. The sample records 90,000 to 140,000 clones, 75% to 90% being singletons. Turning to this clone: The antigen remains undetermined.

The chain links TRBV27 to TRBJ2-1; TRBD1 matches at 9 bases. The sequencing input was PBMCs. The TCR was taken from a man aged 25-45 years in good health and CMV-seropositive. CDR3 nucleotides: TGTGCCAGCAGCACTCCCACGGACAGGGGCTACAATGAGCAGTTCTTC. It translates to CASSTPTDRGYNEQFF.